The 8 T cell receptor beta chains below come from one sample, sequenced in a study of T-cell reconstitution after alpha-beta-depleted transplantation in children. The library targeted TCRbeta and was prepared with unique molecular identifiers. TCRdb fed the PCR reads into MiXCR, producing one record per CDR3 protein. The sample lists about 980,000 distinct CDR3 sequences, about 31% occurring once. The specimen was PBMCs, mostly from graft donor cells, collected 360 days after TCRalphabeta/CD19-depleted stem cell transplant. The receptors come from a boy younger than two who had a stem cell transplant for SCID, so the T cells may come from the graft donor.

Regarding this clonotype: At one end the junction does not follow the germline gene, possibly because of a read error. V is TRBV5-4 and J is TRBJ2-2; TRBD1 matches 11 bases. Per germline, CDR1 SGHNT and CDR2 YYREEE (reference sequence). The CDR3 totals 15 residues. CDR3 in amino acids: CASGFPDRGPGELFF. The CDR3 region has the DNA TGTGCCAGCGGCTTTCCGGACAGGGGGCCCGGGGAGCTGTTTTTT.

The V and J genes are TRBV4-1 and TRBJ2-2; D gene uncertain. Germline CDR1 and CDR2: MGHRA and YSYEKL. The CDR3 runs to 12 residues. Deletions cut 1 base from V and 7 bases from J, with 4 bases between. CDR3 protein: CASSQGSGELFF. CDR3 coding DNA: TGCGCCAGCAGCCAAGGAAGCGGGGAGCTGTTTTTT.

The J gene is TRBJ2-2, the V gene TRBV20-1, with TRBD2 matching over 11 bases. Unmatched junction bases numbered 6, after V lost 4 bases and J lost 2 bases. Germline CDR1 reads DFQATT; CDR2 reads SNEGSKA (reference sequence). The CDR3 covers 16 residues. The CDR3 nucleotides read TGCAGTGCTAATAGCGGGGGGGCGGTAAACACCGGGGAGCTGTTTTTT. Translated: CSANSGGAVNTGELFF.

The chain carries TRBV24-1 and TRBJ2-3; the match to TRBD1 covers 9 bases. J gave up 3 bases and V 7 bases, and 4 bases lay outside the gene matches. Germline V gene lookup returns CDR1 KGHDR and CDR2 SFDVKD. The CDR3 length is 14 residues. CDR3 nucleotides: TGTGCCACCAGCAGACAGGGGGGGACAGATACGCAGTATTTT. Translated: CATSRQGGTDTQYF.

This clonotype was seen a few times. This chain uses TRBV11-3 with TRBJ2-1; 10 bases match TRBD2. Germline CDR1 is SGHNT and CDR2 is YENEEA. There are 17 residues in the CDR3. Germline trimming cut 0 bases from V and 5 bases from J; bases unmatched to any gene: 7. Here the CDR3 reads CASSLEWTSGKNNEQFF. CDR3 nucleotide sequence: TGTGCCAGCAGCTTAGAATGGACTAGCGGTAAGAACAATGAGCAGTTCTTC.

This clonotype was observed a few times. This chain's CDR3 is CASSSTGKETQYF. CDR3 DNA: TGTGCCAGCAGCTCGACAGGGAAAGAGACCCAGTACTTC. The genes are TRBV7-2 and TRBJ2-5; 7 positions agree with TRBD1. V trimming: 4 bases; J trimming: 3 bases; junction bases outside the gene matches: 2. The germline gives CDR1 SGHTA, CDR2 FQGNSA. The CDR3 spans 13 residues.

The V gene is TRBV7-3, the J gene TRBJ2-1; D is uncertain. Germline CDR1 and CDR2: SGHTA and FQGTGA. V was shortened by 5 bases and J by 8 bases, with 16 bases between the two germline ends. The CDR3 is 14 residues long. CDR3 region: CASSPRAFEHEQFF. DNA for the CDR3: TGTGCCAGCAGCCCCCGGGCCTTCGAGCATGAGCAGTTCTTC.

This clonotype was found once. V gene TRBV5-1 combines with J gene TRBJ2-1; D perhaps matches TRBD2 (7 bases). The CDR3 is 16 amino acids. In germline, CDR1 is SGHRS, CDR2 YFSETQ. Trimming took off 3 bases at V and 4 bases at J, with 17 bases between the two ends. The CDR3 nucleotides are TGCGCCAGCAGCTCCCCCCCGGGGGGCCCTTACAATGAGCAGTTCTTC. Translated, it gives CASSSPPGGPYNEQFF.